This T cell receptor beta chain originates from a study of blood T cell repertoires in COVID-19 (TCRdb year 2020). Broadly, across the study: Samples from collaborators originated in the United States, Italy and Spain and spanned both the acute and convalescent phases of COVID-19. The material from the prospective study consisted of cDNA or gDNA derived from T cells, B-cell-depleted T cells, or PBMCs. The dataset comprised deeply sampled blood TCRbeta repertoires from subjects exposed to, actively infected with, or recovered from COVID-19. The repertoires were released in a freely available public database meant as a resource for research on the immune response to SARS-CoV-2. The samples were drawn from two sources: the first 160 participants of the ongoing ImmuneRACE study, and fewer than 1,500 subjects contributed by 6 global collaborators. Sample metadata almost always included a de-identified subject ID, COVID-19 status, age in years and sex. Where available, HLA class I and class II types were taken from metadata supplied by the sample provider and were not determined by assay-based typing. General findings and caveats noted by the study authors: Clinical and demographic metadata were provided uncurated, with the amount varying by source and participant.

CDR1 and CDR2, looked up from the germline V gene, are MGHRA and YSYEKL. The trim is 4 bases for V and 6 bases for J, with a gap of 15 bases between the germline ends. The CDR3 sequence holds 15 residues, the cysteine and phenylalanine included. Only the CDR3 DNA stays, 45 bases, in frame from base 1. A second Seattle source provided samples from volunteer blood donors who had recovered from COVID-19. The collaborating institutions used their own protocols to collect whole blood in K2EDTA tubes. For TCRbeta analysis, collaborators shipped samples as frozen whole blood, isolated PBMCs, or DNA extracted from either of those sample types. The immunoSEQ Assay, a bias-controlled multiplex PCR, was used to amplify TCRbeta CDR3 regions from genomic DNA. Per the source publication's procedure: Within the assay, amplification of reference gene primers was used to estimate how many nucleated cells each sample contained. To quantify the absolute abundance of each unique TCRbeta CDR3 rearrangement, sequence reads were collapsed and filtered. Productive Simpson clonality was computed per sample as the square root of Simpson's diversity index over productive rearrangements. This is the immuneACCESS table as TCRdb keeps it, with only in-frame sequences that have V and J called. A part of the clones is gone; compared with another copy, unresolved V genes explain less than half, and the rest is unexplained. The V and J calls and clone size were taken over from that table, and D and trimming were inferred from the DNA. Recorded for this sample are about 280,000 clones; about 80% of them occurred a single time. The ten largest clones add up to over 9% of the sample.

About this clone: Its antigen remains undetermined. Base qualities are not at hand, and no much larger clone is one base apart.

The clonotype comes from a woman aged 50 to 65 who had recovered from COVID-19. The chain couples TRBV4-1 to TRBJ2-2; a confident D gene designation cannot be given. The sample was peripheral blood. The CDR3 amino acid sequence is: CASSPNDGFAGELFF. In nucleotide form, the sequence is TGCGCCAGCAGCCCAAACGACGGGTTTGCCGGGGAGCTGTTTTTT.